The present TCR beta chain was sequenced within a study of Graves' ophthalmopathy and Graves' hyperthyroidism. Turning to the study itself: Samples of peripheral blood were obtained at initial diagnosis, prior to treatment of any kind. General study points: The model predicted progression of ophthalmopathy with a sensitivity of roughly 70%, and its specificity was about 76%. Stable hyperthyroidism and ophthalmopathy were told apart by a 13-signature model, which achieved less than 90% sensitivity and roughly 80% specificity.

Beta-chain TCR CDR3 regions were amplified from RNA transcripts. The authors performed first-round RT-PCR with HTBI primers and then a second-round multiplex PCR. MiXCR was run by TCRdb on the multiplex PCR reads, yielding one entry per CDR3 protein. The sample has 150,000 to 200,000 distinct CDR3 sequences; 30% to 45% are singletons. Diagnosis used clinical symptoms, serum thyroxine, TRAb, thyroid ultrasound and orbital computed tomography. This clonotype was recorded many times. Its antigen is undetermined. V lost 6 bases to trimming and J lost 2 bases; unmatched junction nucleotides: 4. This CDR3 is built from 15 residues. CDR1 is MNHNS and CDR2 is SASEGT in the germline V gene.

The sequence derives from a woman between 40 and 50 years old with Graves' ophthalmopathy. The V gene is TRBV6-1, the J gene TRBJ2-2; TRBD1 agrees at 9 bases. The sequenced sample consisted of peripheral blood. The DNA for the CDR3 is TGTGCCAGCAGCCAGGACAGGGGAAACACCGGGGAGCTGTTTTTT. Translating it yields CASSQDRGNTGELFF.